This is a list of T cell receptor beta chains from one sample in a study of shared clonotypes between healthy human individuals. Generated by immunoSEQ multiplex PCR, the TCRdb table keeps only in-frame clones and is missing some. Among about 2.4 million clones listed, roughly 93% were seen once. The specimen sequenced was naive CD4+ T cells from PBMCs. The receptors were gathered from a man in his late teens or twenties in good health. Some clones in this sample may be carry-over from other donors' samples. CDR3s include the opening cysteine and the closing phenylalanine or tryptophan. The order of the fields is CDR3 length, J gene, clone size, D gene, V gene, CDR3 protein, CDR3 DNA. A D gene is named only where the DNA matches it firmly. Not all rows give a size; the values are once, few, many and, for expanded clones, a class.

>16|TRBJ2-2|-|TRBD2|TRBV11-3
CASSSWTSGEAGELFF
TGTGCCAGCAGCTCCTGGACTAGCGGGGAAGCCGGGGAGCTGTTTTTT
>13|TRBJ2-3|-|-|TRBV27
CASSLLYTDTQYF
TGTGCCAGCAGTTTATTGTACACAGATACGCAGTATTTT
>19|TRBJ1-2|once|-|TRBV4-3
CASSQDWGTGLTRAYGYTF
TGCGCCAGCAGCCAAGATTGGGGTACCGGGCTAACTAGGGCCTATGGCTACACCTTC
>14|TRBJ2-7|-|TRBD1|TRBV28
CASSFPGQGYEQYF
TGTGCCAGCAGTTTCCCGGGACAGGGTTACGAGCAGTACTTC
>17|TRBJ1-6|-|TRBD1|TRBV7-2
CASSLEQTGQASSPLHF
TGTGCCAGCAGCTTAGAACAGACGGGACAGGCTTCTTCACCCCTCCACTTT
>15|TRBJ2-5|-|TRBD1|TRBV5-5
CASSFGGQGIETQYF
TGTGCCAGCAGCTTTGGGGGACAGGGGATAGAGACCCAGTACTTC
>15|TRBJ2-1|-|TRBD2|TRBV19
CASSRSSGTYNEQFF
TGTGCCAGTAGTAGGTCTAGCGGGACATACAATGAGCAGTTCTTC
>12|TRBJ2-2|-|-|TRBV10-3
CAISVGGGELFF
TGTGCCATCAGTGTAGGAGGCGGGGAGCTGTTTTTT
>17|TRBJ2-2|-|TRBD2|TRBV27
CASARLAGGSDTGELFF
TGTGCCAGCGCCCGACTAGCGGGAGGGTCGGACACCGGGGAGCTGTTTTTT
>13|TRBJ2-7|-|TRBD1|TRBV10-1
CASSGDRGNEQYF
TGCGCCAGCAGTGGGGACAGGGGGAACGAGCAGTACTTC
>14|TRBJ1-5|-|-|TRBV7-9
CASSRMGSRQPQHF
TGTGCCAGCAGCAGGATGGGGTCCCGTCAGCCCCAGCATTTT
>17|TRBJ2-1|-|-|TRBV4-3
CASSQGTEGASHNEQFF
TGCGCCAGCAGCCAAGGGACCGAGGGAGCGTCCCACAATGAGCAGTTCTTC
>14|TRBJ2-7|-|-|TRBV7-6
CASSLGAGKNEQYF
TGTGCCAGCAGCTTAGGGGCAGGGAAGAACGAGCAGTACTTC
>14|TRBJ1-1|once|-|TRBV9
CASSVGRDLPQAFF
TGTGCCAGCAGCGTAGGGCGGGACCTACCACAAGCTTTCTTT
>12|TRBJ1-5|-|-|TRBV11-3
CALPTPNQPQHF
TGTGCCTTGCCCACCCCGAATCAGCCCCAGCATTTT
>18|TRBJ2-3|-|-|TRBV9
CASSVGKEPGRPTDTQYF
TGTGCCAGCAGCGTAGGCAAAGAGCCCGGGAGACCGACAGATACGCAGTATTTT
>14|TRBJ1-2|-|-|TRBV6-1
CASSVARANYGYTF
TGTGCCAGCAGTGTAGCCAGGGCTAACTATGGCTACACCTTC
>16|TRBJ2-1|-|-|TRBV15
CATSREGGGLRGEQFF
TGTGCCACCAGCAGAGAAGGGGGAGGCCTAAGAGGGGAGCAGTTCTTC
>12|TRBJ1-2|-|-|TRBV28
CASSEGVHGYTF
TGTGCCAGCAGCGAGGGGGTTCATGGCTACACCTTC
>14|TRBJ1-2|-|-|TRBV27
CASSPSGQSYGYTF
TGTGCCAGCAGTCCCTCCGGACAATCCTATGGCTACACCTTC
>14|TRBJ2-2|-|-|TRBV5-5
CASSLQGPTGELFF
TGTGCCAGCAGCCTCCAGGGACCCACCGGGGAGCTGTTTTTT
>13|TRBJ1-2|once|-|TRBV5-4
CASSLQAGYGYTF
TGTGCCAGCAGCTTGCAGGCCGGCTATGGCTACACCTTC
>14|TRBJ2-1|once|-|TRBV5-4
CASSLRVSYNEQFF
TGTGCCAGCAGCTTAAGAGTCTCCTACAATGAGCAGTTCTTC
>16|TRBJ2-7|-|TRBD2|TRBV7-3
CASSFTSGSLPYEQYF
TGTGCCAGCAGCTTTACTAGCGGGAGCCTTCCCTACGAGCAGTACTTC
>15|TRBJ2-7|-|-|TRBV21-1
CASSKLGRFSYEQYF
TGTGCCAGCAGCAAACTAGGGAGATTCTCCTACGAGCAGTACTTC
>14|TRBJ2-7|once|TRBD1|TRBV6-6
CASSSDRYSYEQYF
TGTGCCAGCAGTTCGGACAGGTACTCCTACGAGCAGTACTTC
>12|TRBJ2-7|-|-|TRBV5-1
CASSLEPYEQYF
TGCGCCAGCAGCTTGGAGCCCTACGAGCAGTACTTC
>14|TRBJ2-4|-|-|TRBV30
CAWRNPGAKNIQYF
TGTGCCTGGAGAAACCCGGGGGCCAAAAACATTCAGTACTTC
>15|TRBJ2-2|-|TRBD2|TRBV15
CATLRGGTPGGELFF
TGTGCCACTCTCCGGGGAGGGACCCCCGGCGGGGAGCTGTTTTTT
>12|TRBJ2-7|once|TRBD2|TRBV28
CASGLAGYEQYF
TGTGCCAGCGGACTAGCGGGGTACGAGCAGTACTTC
>17|TRBJ2-3|-|TRBD1|TRBV5-4
CASARRPSGQGKDTQYF
TGTGCCAGCGCCCGTCGCCCTTCGGGACAGGGAAAAGATACGCAGTATTTT
>12|TRBJ2-2|-|-|TRBV5-1
CASSRYAGELFF
TGCGCCAGCAGCCGCTATGCGGGGGAGCTGTTTTTT
>16|TRBJ1-6|-|-|TRBV28
CASSLPWATYNSPLHF
TGTGCCAGCAGTTTACCGTGGGCTACCTATAATTCACCCCTCCACTTT
>18|TRBJ2-6|-|TRBD1|TRBV27
CASSRRDRGSSGANVLTF
TGTGCCAGCAGCCGACGGGACAGGGGTAGCTCTGGGGCCAACGTCCTGACTTTC